This T cell receptor (beta chain) was sequenced in a study of blood T cells in healthy people across ages. General study findings and limits: Age brought a roughly linear fall in TCR beta diversity measured per million T cells. For the donors, CMV status was unknown and possibly confounded expanded clonotype changes.

This clonotype was picked up a small number of times. What it recognizes is unknown. Collection of around 10 milliliters of peripheral blood was performed for each donor. Next came a second PCR, run for about 6 to 12 cycles, which used a sample-barcoded 5' primer along with a J-beta primer mix. The template-switch adaptor, which had 12 random nucleotides, put a tag on each cDNA molecule. In TCRdb, the 5' RACE reads were re-called with MiXCR into one record per CDR3 protein. The table shows almost 800,000 distinct CDR3 sequences, with 58% occurring only once. The CDR3 consists of 16 residues. The V and J ends lost 3 bases and 10 bases, in that order; junction bases with no gene match: 10. Per germline, CDR1 SGHRS and CDR2 YFSETQ.

The chain couples TRBV5-1 to TRBJ2-1, with TRBD2 matching 13 bases. This TCR came from a man aged 25-45 years in good health. The sample taken for sequencing was blood. Written as DNA, the CDR3 is TGCGCCAGCAGCTCTCAGACTAGCGGGGGGCTATACGAGCAGTTCTTC. Its translation: CASSSQTSGGLYEQFF.